This TCR beta chain was sequenced in a study of T-cell reconstitution after alpha-beta-depleted transplantation in children. Trimming removed 4 bases at V and 4 bases at J, with 19 bases between. Looked up from germline, CDR1 is DFQATT and CDR2 is SNEGSKA (reference sequence). This CDR3 contains 16 residues. For TCRbeta, the library was prepared with unique molecular identifiers. TCRdb ran MiXCR on the PCR reads and lists one entry per CDR3 protein. Of about 590,000 distinct CDR3 sequences listed, 13% are singletons. The TCR originated in a male patient aged 5 to 17 who had a stem cell transplant for acute myeloid leukemia, so the T cells may come from the graft donor. The specimen comprised PBMCs, mostly from graft donor cells, sampled 360 days after TCRalphabeta/CD19-depleted stem cell transplant. The chain recombines TRBV20-1 with TRBJ2-2, with D possibly TRBD2 on 6 matching bases. In DNA, the CDR3 is TGCAGTGCTAATGCCGCGGGGAGGAGTTTCACCGGGGAGCTGTTTTTT. It yields the protein CSANAAGRSFTGELFF.